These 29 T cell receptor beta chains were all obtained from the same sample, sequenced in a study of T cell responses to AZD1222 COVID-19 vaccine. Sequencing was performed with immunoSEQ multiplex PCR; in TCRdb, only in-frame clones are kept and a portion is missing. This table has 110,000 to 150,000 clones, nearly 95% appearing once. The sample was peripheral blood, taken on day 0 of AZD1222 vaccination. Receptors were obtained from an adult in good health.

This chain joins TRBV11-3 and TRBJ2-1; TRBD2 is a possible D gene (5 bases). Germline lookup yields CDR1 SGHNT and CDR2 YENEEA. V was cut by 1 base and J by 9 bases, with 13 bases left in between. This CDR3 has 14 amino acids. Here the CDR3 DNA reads TGTGCCAGCAGCTTAGGCCTAGCCAAGGGTGAGCAGTTCTTC. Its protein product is CASSLGLAKGEQFF.

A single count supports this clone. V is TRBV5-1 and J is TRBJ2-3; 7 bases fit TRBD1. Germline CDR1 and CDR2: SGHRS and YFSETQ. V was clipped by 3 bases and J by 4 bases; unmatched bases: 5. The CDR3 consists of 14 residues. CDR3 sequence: CASSYDRASDTQYF. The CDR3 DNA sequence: TGCGCCAGCAGCTACGACAGGGCTTCAGATACGCAGTATTTT. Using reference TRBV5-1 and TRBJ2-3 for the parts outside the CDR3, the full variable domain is KAGVTQTPRYLIKTRGQQVTLSCSPISGHRSVSWYQQTPGQGLQFLFEYFSETQRNKGNFPGRFSGRQFSNSRSEMNVSTLELGDSALYLCASSYDRASDTQYFGPGTRLTVL.

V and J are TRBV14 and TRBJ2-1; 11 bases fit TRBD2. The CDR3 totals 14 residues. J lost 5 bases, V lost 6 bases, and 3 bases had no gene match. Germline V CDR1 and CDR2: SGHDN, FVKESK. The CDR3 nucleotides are TGTGCCAGCAGTGGGACTAGCGGCCACAATGAGCAGTTCTTC. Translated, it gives CASSGTSGHNEQFF.

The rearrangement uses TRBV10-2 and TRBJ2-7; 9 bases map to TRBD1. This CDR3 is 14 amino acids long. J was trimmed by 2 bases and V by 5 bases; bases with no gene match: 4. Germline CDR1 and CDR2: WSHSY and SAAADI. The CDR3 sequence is CASSYRDRAYEQYF. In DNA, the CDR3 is TGCGCCAGCAGTTACCGGGACAGGGCCTACGAGCAGTACTTC.

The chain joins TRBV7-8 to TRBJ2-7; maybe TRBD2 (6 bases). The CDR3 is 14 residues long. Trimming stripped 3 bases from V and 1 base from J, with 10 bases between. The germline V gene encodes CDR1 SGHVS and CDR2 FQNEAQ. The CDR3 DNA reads TGTGCCAGCAGCTTTGGGGGGAGGTCCTACGAGCAGTACTTC. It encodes CASSFGGRSYEQYF. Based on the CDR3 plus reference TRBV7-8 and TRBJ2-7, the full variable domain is GAGVSQSPRYKVAKRGQDVALRCDPISGHVSLFWYQQALGQGPEFLTYFQNEAQLDKSGLPSDRFFAERPEGSVSTLKIQRTQQEDSAVYLCASSFGGRSYEQYFGPGTRLTVT.

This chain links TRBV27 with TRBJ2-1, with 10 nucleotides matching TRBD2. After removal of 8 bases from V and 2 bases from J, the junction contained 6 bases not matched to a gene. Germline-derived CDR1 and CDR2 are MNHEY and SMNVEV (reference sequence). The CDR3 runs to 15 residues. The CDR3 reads CASRTTSGPYNEQFF. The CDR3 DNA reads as TGTGCCAGCCGAACGACTAGCGGGCCCTACAATGAGCAGTTCTTC.

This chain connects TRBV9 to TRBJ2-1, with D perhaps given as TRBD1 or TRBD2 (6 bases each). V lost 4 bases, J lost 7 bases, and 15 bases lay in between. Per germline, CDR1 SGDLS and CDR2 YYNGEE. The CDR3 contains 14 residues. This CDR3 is CASSTRRGANEQFF. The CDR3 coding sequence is TGTGCCAGCAGCACCCGAAGGGGGGCAAATGAGCAGTTCTTC.

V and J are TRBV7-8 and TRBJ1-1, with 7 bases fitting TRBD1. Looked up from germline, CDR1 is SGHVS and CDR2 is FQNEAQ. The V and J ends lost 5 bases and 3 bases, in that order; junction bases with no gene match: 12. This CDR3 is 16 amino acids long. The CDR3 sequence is CASSPDREGDDTEAFF. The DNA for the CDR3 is TGTGCCAGCAGCCCTGACAGGGAAGGGGATGACACTGAAGCTTTCTTT.

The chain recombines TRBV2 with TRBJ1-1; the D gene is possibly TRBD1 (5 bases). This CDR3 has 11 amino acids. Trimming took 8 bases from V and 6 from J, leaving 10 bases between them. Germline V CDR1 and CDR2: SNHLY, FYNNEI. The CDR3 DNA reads TGTGCCAGCGAAGGGGTCGCTGAAGCTTTCTTT. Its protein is CASEGVAEAFF.

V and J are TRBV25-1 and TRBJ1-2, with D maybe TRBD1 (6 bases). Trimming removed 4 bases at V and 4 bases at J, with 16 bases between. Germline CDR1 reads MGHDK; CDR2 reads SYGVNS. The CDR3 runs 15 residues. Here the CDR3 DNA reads TGTGCCAGCAGTGGCACCGGGGGGGGCGTCTATGGCTACACCTTC. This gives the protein CASSGTGGGVYGYTF.

CDR3 sequence (DNA): TGTGCCAGCAGTTACTCAGCGGGGGGCGCAGTCAATGAGCAGTTCTTC. This encodes CASSYSAGGAVNEQFF. The chain carries TRBV6-5 and TRBJ2-1; 9 positions agree with TRBD2. CDR3 length equals 16 residues. In germline, CDR1 is MNHEY, CDR2 SVGAGI. V shed 0 bases and J 6 bases; nucleotides not matched to a gene: 6.

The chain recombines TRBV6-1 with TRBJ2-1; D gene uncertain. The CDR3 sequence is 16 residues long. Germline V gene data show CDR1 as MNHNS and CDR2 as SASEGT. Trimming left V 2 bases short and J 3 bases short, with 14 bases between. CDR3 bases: TGTGCCAGCAGTGAACTTCGGACGCCCAGCTACAATGAGCAGTTCTTC. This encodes CASSELRTPSYNEQFF.

Here the CDR3 reads CASSLAGQLNYEQYF. The CDR3 DNA is TGCGCCAGCAGCTTGGCCGGTCAGTTGAACTACGAGCAGTACTTC. V usage is TRBV5-1 and J usage is TRBJ2-7, with no clear D. The V gene's germline CDR1 is SGHRS and CDR2 YFSETQ. Between the trimmed V and J ends, which lost 0 bases and 3 bases, there was a span of 13 bases. The CDR3 runs 15 residues.

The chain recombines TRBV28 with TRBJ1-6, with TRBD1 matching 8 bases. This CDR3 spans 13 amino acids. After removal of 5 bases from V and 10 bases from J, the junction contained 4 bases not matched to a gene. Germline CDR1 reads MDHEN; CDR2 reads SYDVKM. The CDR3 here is CASSRTGPSPLHF. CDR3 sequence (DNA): TGTGCCAGCAGTCGGACAGGGCCATCACCCCTCCACTTT.

This CDR3 reads CAISERDNYGYTF. The DNA for the CDR3 is TGTGCCATCAGTGAGAGGGATAACTATGGCTACACCTTC. The gene calls are TRBV10-3 and TRBJ1-2; unclear D gene. Germline V gene data show CDR1 as ENHRY and CDR2 as SYGVKD. The CDR3 has 13 amino acids. V was cut by 2 bases and J by 1 base, with 5 bases left in between.

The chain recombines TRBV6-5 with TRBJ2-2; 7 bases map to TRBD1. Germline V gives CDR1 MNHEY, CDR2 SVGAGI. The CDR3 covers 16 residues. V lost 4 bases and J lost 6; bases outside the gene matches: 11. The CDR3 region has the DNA TGTGCCAGCAGTTTTCAAACGACAGGGTTAGCCGGGGAGCTGTTTTTT. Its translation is CASSFQTTGLAGELFF.

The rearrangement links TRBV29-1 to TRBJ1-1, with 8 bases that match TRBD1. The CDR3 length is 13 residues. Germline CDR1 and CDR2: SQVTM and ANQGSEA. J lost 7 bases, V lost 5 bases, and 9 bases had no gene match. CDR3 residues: CSVIGQGWIEAFF. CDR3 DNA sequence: TGCAGCGTTATAGGACAGGGTTGGATTGAAGCTTTCTTT.

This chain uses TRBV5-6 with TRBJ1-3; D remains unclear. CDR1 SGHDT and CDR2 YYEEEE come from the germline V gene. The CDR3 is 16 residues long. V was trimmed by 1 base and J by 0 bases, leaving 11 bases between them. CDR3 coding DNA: TGTGCCAGCAGCTTGAGGCTGGGGAACTCTGGAAACACCATATATTTT. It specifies CASSLRLGNSGNTIYF.

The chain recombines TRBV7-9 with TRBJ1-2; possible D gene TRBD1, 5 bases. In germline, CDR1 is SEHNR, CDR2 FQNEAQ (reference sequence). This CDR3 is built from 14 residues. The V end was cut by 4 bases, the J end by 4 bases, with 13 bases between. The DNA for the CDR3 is TGTGCCAGCAGCTCAGGGAGAGAAGGCTATGGCTACACCTTC. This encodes CASSSGREGYGYTF.

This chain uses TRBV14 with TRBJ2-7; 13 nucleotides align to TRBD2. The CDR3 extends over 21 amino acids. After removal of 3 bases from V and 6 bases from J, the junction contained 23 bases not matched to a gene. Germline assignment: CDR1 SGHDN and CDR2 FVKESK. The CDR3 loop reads CASSQTPAGLAGFLSFVEQYF. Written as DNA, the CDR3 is TGTGCCAGCAGCCAGACCCCAGCGGGACTAGCGGGATTCCTCTCCTTTGTCGAGCAGTACTTC.

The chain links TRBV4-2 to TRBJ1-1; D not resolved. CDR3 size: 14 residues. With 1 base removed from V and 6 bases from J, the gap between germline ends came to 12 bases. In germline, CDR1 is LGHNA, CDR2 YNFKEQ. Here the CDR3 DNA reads TGTGCCAGCAGCCAAGGGATCGAGTGGTCTGAAGCTTTCTTT. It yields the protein CASSQGIEWSEAFF.

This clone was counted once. Written as DNA, the CDR3 is TGTGCCAGCAGTCCTGACAGGGGCGGCACTGAAGCTTTCTTT. It specifies CASSPDRGGTEAFF. The chain combines TRBV6-5 with TRBJ1-1; 8 bases line up with TRBD1. The germline CDR1 and CDR2 sequences are MNHEY and SVGAGI. J gave up 4 bases and V 5 bases, and 6 bases lay outside the gene matches. The CDR3 loop spans 14 amino acids.

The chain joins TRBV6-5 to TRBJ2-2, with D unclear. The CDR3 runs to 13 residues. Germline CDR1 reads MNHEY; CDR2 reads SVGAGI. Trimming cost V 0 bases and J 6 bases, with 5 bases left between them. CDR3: CASSYSVSGELFF. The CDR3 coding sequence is TGTGCCAGCAGTTACTCGGTTTCCGGGGAGCTGTTTTTT.

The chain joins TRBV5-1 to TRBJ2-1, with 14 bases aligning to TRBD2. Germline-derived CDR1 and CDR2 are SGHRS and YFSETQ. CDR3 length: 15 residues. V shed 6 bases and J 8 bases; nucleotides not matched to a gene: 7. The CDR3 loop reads CASTTTSGRAYEQFF. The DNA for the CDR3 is TGCGCCAGCACCACGACTAGCGGGAGGGCTTATGAGCAGTTCTTC. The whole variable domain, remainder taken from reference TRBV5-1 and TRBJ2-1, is KAGVTQTPRYLIKTRGQQVTLSCSPISGHRSVSWYQQTPGQGLQFLFEYFSETQRNKGNFPGRFSGRQFSNSRSEMNVSTLELGDSALYLCASTTTSGRAYEQFFGPGTRLTVL.

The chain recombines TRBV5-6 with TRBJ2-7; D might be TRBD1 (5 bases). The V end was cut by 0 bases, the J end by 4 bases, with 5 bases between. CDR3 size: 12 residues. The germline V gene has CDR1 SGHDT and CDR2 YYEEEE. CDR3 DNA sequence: TGTGCCAGCAGCTTGGGACAGTACGAGCAGTACTTC. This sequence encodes CASSLGQYEQYF.

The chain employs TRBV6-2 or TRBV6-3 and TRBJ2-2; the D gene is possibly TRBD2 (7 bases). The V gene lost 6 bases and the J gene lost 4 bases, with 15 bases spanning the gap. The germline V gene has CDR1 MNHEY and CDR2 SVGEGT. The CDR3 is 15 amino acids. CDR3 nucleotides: TGTGCCAGCAGCCCCTGGGGGGGGGCCACCGGGGAGCTGTTTTTT. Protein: CASSPWGGATGELFF.

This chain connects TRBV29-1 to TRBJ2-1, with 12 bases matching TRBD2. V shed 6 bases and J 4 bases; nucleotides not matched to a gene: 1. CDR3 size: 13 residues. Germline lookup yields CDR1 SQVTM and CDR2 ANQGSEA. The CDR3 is CSVGTSGYNEQFF. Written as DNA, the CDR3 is TGCAGCGTGGGGACTAGCGGGTACAATGAGCAGTTCTTC.

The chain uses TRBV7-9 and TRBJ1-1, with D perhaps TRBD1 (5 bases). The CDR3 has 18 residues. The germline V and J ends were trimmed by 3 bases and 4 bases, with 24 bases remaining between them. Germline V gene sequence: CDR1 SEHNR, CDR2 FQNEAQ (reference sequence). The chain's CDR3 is CASSFSPATVRLSTEAFF. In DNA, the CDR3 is TGTGCCAGCAGCTTTTCCCCCGCGACAGTCAGGCTGAGCACTGAAGCTTTCTTT.

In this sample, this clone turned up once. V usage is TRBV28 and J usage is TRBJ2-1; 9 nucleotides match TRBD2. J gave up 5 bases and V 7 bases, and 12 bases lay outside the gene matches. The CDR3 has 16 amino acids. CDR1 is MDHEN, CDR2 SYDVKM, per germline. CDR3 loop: CASTAAAGGRNNEQFF. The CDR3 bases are TGTGCCAGCACCGCCGCGGCGGGAGGGAGAAACAATGAGCAGTTCTTC.